This TCR beta chain derives from a study of post-analysis software for immune sequencing data (dated by TCRdb to about 2015). With respect to the entire study: The recorded disease courses included relapsing-remitting, secondary progressive and progressive-relapsing multiple sclerosis, and some patients had no subtype annotation. Patient repertoires were compared against ten to eleven previously published healthy control repertoires from donors aged about 6 to 26 years. A subset of samples was prepared in parallel using single-end sample barcoding, then pooled and co-amplified after Illumina adapter ligation.

The full study reports these points: The control group was slightly older than the multiple sclerosis patient group. Significantly lower normalized Chao1 diversity was found in multiple sclerosis patients than in controls, suggesting substantial peripheral T-cell clonal expansion. When samples were clustered directly using the F measure, samples prepared in the same batch co-clustered strongly, which prompted a batch-effect correction.

This clonotype was seen a few times. Its antigen is currently not known. Per-base quality was not reported, and no clone a single base away is much larger than it. Receptor amplification or capture employed PCR. Instrument on record: Illumina HiSeq 2500. Unique molecular identifiers were incorporated into TCR beta cDNA libraries to reduce PCR and sequencing biases. Approximately 500,000 cDNA molecules were obtained per 1 to 10 million input T cells, so each molecule approximated one T cell. The patient libraries were prepared and sequenced with the same protocol used for the earlier healthy control dataset. Samples belonging to the same batch were prepared together, multiplexed and sequenced on a shared HiSeq lane. Per the original workflow: Raw barcoded reads were processed with MIGEC, and single-read molecular identifier groups were discarded before consensus assembly and CDR3 extraction. Clonotype tables were post-analysed with VDJtools, and diversity was normalized by down-sampling all datasets to the smallest sample size. Repertoire overlap clustering matched CDR3 amino acid but not nucleotide sequences to correct batch-related cross-sample contamination. TCRdb trimmed public reads at Q25 via fastp, called clones via MiXCR and kept in-frame beta chains. CDR3 protein duplicates are merged, each entry listing the most common genes and DNA. The V and J calls, along with clone size, are taken from TCRdb and not from the paper's own processing. The sample contains about 570,000 distinct CDR3 sequences, roughly 34% of them found a single time. The ten largest clones represent about 6% of the sample.

To demonstrate the VDJtools post-analysis software, TCR beta repertoires were profiled from the peripheral blood of more than ten young patients with multiple sclerosis. The multiple sclerosis patients were children and adolescents between roughly 6 and 16 years of age. The specimen was blood. The clonotype was recovered from a girl aged 2-17 years with multiple sclerosis.

The DNA sequence reads TGTGCCACCAGTGATGCCGGGACAGGAGCCTACGAGCAGTACTTC. Its protein is CATSDAGTGAYEQYF. The rearrangement joined TRBV24-1 to TRBJ2-7, with 8 middle bases fitting TRBD1. At the junction V is shortened by 3 bases and J by 2 bases; bases outside the gene matches: 5. Via the germline V gene, CDR1 is KGHDR and CDR2 SFDVKD. The CDR3 runs 15 amino acids, cysteine and phenylalanine included. Kept here is only the CDR3 DNA, which spans 45 bases and is read in frame from base 1.